This TCR beta chain appears in the sequencing data of a study of OX40 agonist ivuxolimab in advanced cancers. Study in general: Three dose-escalation patients had partial responses: one with hepatocellular carcinoma and two with cutaneous melanoma. The study's findings and limits: There were, on average, more expanded clones in CD8+ T cells than in CD4+. By week 6 at 0.1 to 3.0 mg/kg, blood CD4+ and CD8+ T cells had expanded clonally.

Autoimmune disease history or systemic immunosuppression disqualified patients. The count of this clone is one. Antigen: not known. With V trimmed by 2 bases and J by 4 bases, 7 bases remained unmatched. The CDR3 covers 16 residues. Looked up from germline, CDR1 is LNHDA and CDR2 is SQIVND (reference sequence). The assay was immunoSEQ multiplex PCR, and TCRdb's table has in-frame clones only and misses some. The sample carries approximately 77,000 clones, roughly 85% recorded once. The chain links TRBV19 to TRBJ1-5; 8 nucleotides agree with TRBD1. The material was CD4+ or CD8+ T cells sorted from blood, obtained in a trial of the OX40 agonist ivuxolimab. The source is an adult with an advanced solid tumor such as melanoma, head and neck, liver or kidney cancer. CDR3 amino acids: CASSIITGGGNQPQHF. The DNA of the CDR3 is TGTGCCAGTAGTATAATAACAGGGGGGGGGAATCAGCCCCAGCATTTT.